One and the same sample provided the 5 T cell receptor beta chains below, sequenced in a study of shared clonotypes between healthy human individuals. TCRdb keeps only in-frame clones here, not all; method: immunoSEQ multiplex PCR. The data show 850,000 to 1,100,000 clones, approximately 80% seen once. The material sequenced was memory CD4+ T cells from PBMCs. Subset given: CD45RA-negative fraction. These receptors all come from a man between 18 and 35 years old in good health. Some clones in this sample may be carry-over from other donors' samples.

This clone was found once. The J gene is TRBJ2-1, the V gene TRBV7-6; D is possibly TRBD1 or TRBD2 (6 bases each). V lost 8 bases to trimming and J lost 6 bases, with 14 bases between them. Germline CDR1 reads SGHVS; CDR2 reads FNYEAQ. CDR3 size: 13 residues. In DNA form, the CDR3 reads TGTGCCAGCCGCCAAGAGGGGGGCAATGAGCAGTTCTTC. Protein: CASRQEGGNEQFF.

Notes on this clone: This specimen includes other DNA sequences encoding the same CDR3. The gene calls are TRBV2 and TRBJ1-5, with TRBD1 as a possible D gene (6 bases). V was shortened by 7 bases and J by 0 bases, with 13 bases between the two germline ends. The CDR3 is 15 amino acids. The germline V gene encodes CDR1 SNHLY and CDR2 FYNNEI. The CDR3 sequence is CASTEGGYSNQPQHF. In nucleotides, the CDR3 is TGTGCCAGCACAGAAGGGGGGTATAGCAATCAGCCCCAGCATTTT.

Notes on this clone: This same CDR3 is encoded by further DNA sequences in the sample. The chain has TRBV6-6 and TRBJ1-1, with a weak D call TRBD1 (6 bases). This CDR3 has 14 amino acids. Trimming shortened V by 0 bases and J by 5 bases, and 10 bases separated the two germline ends. Germline V CDR1 and CDR2: MNHNY, SVGAGI (reference sequence). The CDR3 loop is CASSYSRGGTEAFF. Here the CDR3 DNA reads TGTGCCAGCAGTTACTCGAGAGGGGGTACTGAAGCTTTCTTT.

The J gene is TRBJ1-1, the V gene TRBV25-1, with TRBD1 matching 7 bases. Trimming at V came to 2 bases and at J to 0 bases, leaving 9 bases not matched to a gene. CDR1 is MGHDK, CDR2 SYGVNS, per germline. The CDR3 spans 17 residues. CDR3 coding DNA: TGTGCCAGCAGTGAACCAGACAGGGTAGGAATGAACACTGAAGCTTTCTTT. This encodes CASSEPDRVGMNTEAFF.

The gene calls are TRBV7-2 and TRBJ2-3; D unresolved. The CDR3 runs 15 residues. Trimming left V 3 bases short and J 0 bases short, with 10 bases between. Germline V gene data show CDR1 as SGHTA and CDR2 as FQGNSA. The CDR3: CASSFNTASTDTQYF. The CDR3 region has the DNA TGTGCCAGCAGCTTTAATACAGCTAGCACAGATACGCAGTATTTT.